The 20 T cell receptor beta chains presented below share a single source sample, sequenced in a study of blood T cell repertoires in COVID-19. TCRdb keeps only in-frame clones here, not all; method: immunoSEQ multiplex PCR. The table lists more than 250,000 clones, 85% to 90% of them singletons, with 6.3% in the top ten. Source material: peripheral blood. Receptors were obtained from a woman aged 50 to 60 with COVID-19, enrolled during active disease.

The J gene is TRBJ1-2, the V gene TRBV30; TRBD1 aligns across 7 bases. V dropped 2 bases and J dropped 0; count of bases not matched to a gene: 6. The germline CDR1 and CDR2 sequences are GTSNPN and SVGIG (reference sequence). The CDR3 sequence is 15 residues long. The CDR3 DNA is TGTGCCTGGAGTCCTCTCCAGGGGGCTAACTATGGCTACACCTTC. Protein: CAWSPLQGANYGYTF. The whole variable domain, filled in from reference TRBV30 and TRBJ1-2, reads SQTIHQWPATLVQPVGSPLSLECTVEGTSNPNLYWYRQAAGRGLQLLFYSVGIGQISSEVPQNLSASRPQDRQFILSSKKLLLSDSGFYLCAWSPLQGANYGYTFGSGTRLTVV.

The chain uses TRBV5-1 and TRBJ2-2; 7 bases map to TRBD2. V shed 2 bases and J 2 bases; nucleotides not matched to a gene: 3. Germline values: CDR1 SGHRS, CDR2 YFSETQ. The CDR3 has 15 amino acids. The CDR3 spells CASSFSSGNTGELFF. CDR3 nucleotides: TGCGCCAGCAGCTTTTCTAGCGGAAACACCGGGGAGCTGTTTTTT.

The chain's CDR3 is CASSWTGVFQETQYF. The CDR3 coding sequence is TGTGCCAGCAGTTGGACAGGGGTATTTCAAGAGACCCAGTACTTC. The rearrangement joins TRBV27 to TRBJ2-5, with 9 bases fitting TRBD1. Germline assignment: CDR1 MNHEY and CDR2 SMNVEV (reference sequence). The CDR3 runs 15 residues. Unmatched junction bases numbered 5, after V lost 4 bases and J lost 2 bases.

The chain uses TRBV27 and TRBJ2-2, with D possibly being TRBD2 (5 bases). The CDR3 contains 16 residues. The V gene's germline CDR1 is MNHEY and CDR2 SMNVEV (reference sequence). Deletions cut 5 bases from V and 1 base from J, with 14 bases between. The CDR3 reads CASSLQLTRNTGELFF. The DNA for the CDR3 is TGTGCCAGCAGTCTACAACTCACTAGGAACACCGGGGAGCTGTTTTTT.

V gene TRBV27 combines with J gene TRBJ2-5, with 8 bases identical to TRBD1. From germline, CDR1 is MNHEY and CDR2 SMNVEV (reference sequence). With V trimmed by 3 bases and J by 7 bases, 13 bases remained unmatched. This CDR3 has 16 amino acids. The DNA of the CDR3 is TGTGCCAGCAGTTTGATGACAGGGGTTAGTCAGGGGACCCAGTACTTC. Protein: CASSLMTGVSQGTQYF.

Only one count was recorded for this clone. V usage is TRBV5-1 and J usage is TRBJ2-1, with D maybe TRBD2 (5 bases). V lost 0 bases and J lost 8, with 12 bases in between. Germline-derived CDR1 and CDR2 are SGHRS and YFSETQ. The length of the CDR3 is 14 residues. The CDR3 sequence is CASSLVRGGDEQFF. In nucleotides, the CDR3 is TGCGCCAGCAGCTTGGTTCGAGGAGGCGATGAGCAGTTCTTC.

V usage is TRBV30 and J usage is TRBJ2-3, with a possible D match to TRBD1 (5 bases). The CDR3 extends over 14 amino acids. Germline V gene sequence: CDR1 GTSNPN, CDR2 SVGIG (reference sequence). Trimming cost V 1 base and J 6 bases, with 14 bases left between them. The CDR3 DNA reads as TGTGCCTGGAGTGAGACGGCGGCAGGGGATACGCAGTATTTT. Translated: CAWSETAAGDTQYF. Looking up the rest from reference TRBV30 and TRBJ2-3 gives the full variable domain: SQTIHQWPATLVQPVGSPLSLECTVEGTSNPNLYWYRQAAGRGLQLLFYSVGIGQISSEVPQNLSASRPQDRQFILSSKKLLLSDSGFYLCAWSETAAGDTQYFGPGTRLTVL.

This chain connects TRBV19 to TRBJ2-2; TRBD2 agrees at 7 bases. This CDR3 has 17 amino acids. The J segment lost 1 base and the V segment lost 5 bases, leaving 10 bases of the junction unmatched. Germline V gene data show CDR1 as LNHDA and CDR2 as SQIVND (reference sequence). In DNA, the CDR3 is TGTGCCAGTAGTGGGGCATTGCGGGAGCGGAACACCGGGGAGCTGTTTTTT. It yields the protein CASSGALRERNTGELFF.

V and J are TRBV5-8 and TRBJ2-7, with 7 bases fitting TRBD1. The length of the CDR3 is 14 residues. The germline V gene has CDR1 SGHTS and CDR2 YDEGEE. Unmatched junction bases numbered 5, after V lost 5 bases and J lost 0 bases. The CDR3 region has the DNA TGTGCCAGCAGGGCGACAGGGAGCTCCTACGAGCAGTACTTC. Translation gives CASRATGSSYEQYF.

This chain uses TRBV5-1 with TRBJ2-1; 7 nucleotides agree with TRBD2. Unmatched junction bases numbered 6, after V lost 5 bases and J lost 4 bases. Germline V gives CDR1 SGHRS, CDR2 YFSETQ. This CDR3 contains 14 residues. CDR3 protein: CASSLGAGYNEQFF. The DNA for the CDR3 is TGCGCCAGCAGTCTGGGAGCGGGGTACAATGAGCAGTTCTTC.

J is TRBJ2-1 and V is TRBV13; TRBD1 matches 10 bases. J was trimmed by 9 bases and V by 5 bases; bases with no gene match: 7. The CDR3 is made up of 14 amino acids. The germline V gene encodes CDR1 PRHDT and CDR2 FYEKMQ (reference sequence). The CDR3 DNA is TGTGCCAGCAGCCGGCGGACAGGGGGAGGTGAGCAGTTCTTC. Protein product: CASSRRTGGGEQFF.

This chain connects TRBV7-9 to TRBJ2-2; 9 bases map to TRBD2. The V and J ends lost 5 bases and 1 base, in that order; junction bases with no gene match: 5. The CDR3 spans 16 residues. Germline CDR1 and CDR2: SEHNR and FQNEAQ (reference sequence). CDR3 nucleotides: TGTGCCAGCAGCCCCTTGACTAGCGGGAACACCGGGGAGCTGTTTTTT. This translates into CASSPLTSGNTGELFF.

This rearrangement joins TRBV5-1 to TRBJ2-1; TRBD2 agrees at 11 bases. This CDR3 has 17 residues. Trimming cost V 4 bases and J 6 bases; bases outside gene matches: 12. Germline CDR1 reads SGHRS; CDR2 reads YFSETQ. DNA of the CDR3: TGCGCCAGCAGCCTTGTAGCGGGAGGGCCCTCGGGCAATGAGCAGTTCTTC. Its protein is CASSLVAGGPSGNEQFF.

The table lists this clone with a count of one. The chain couples TRBV7-8 to TRBJ2-5, with D uncertain. Per the germline V gene, CDR1 is SGHVS and CDR2 is FQNEAQ. Trimming took off 5 bases at V and 5 bases at J, with 12 bases between the two ends. This CDR3 has 13 amino acids. The CDR3 is CASSRPASETQYF. The DNA of the CDR3 is TGTGCCAGCAGCCGCCCAGCGTCGGAGACCCAGTACTTC.

This clone occurred many times. The chain combines TRBV29-1 with TRBJ1-2; tentative D call: TRBD1 (5 bases). V was cut by 1 base and J by 2 bases, with 8 bases left in between. This CDR3 contains 13 residues. The germline V gene encodes CDR1 SQVTM and CDR2 ANQGSEA. The CDR3 DNA is TGCAGCGTTGAAGGTCACAGGAACTATGGCTACACCTTC. Encoded protein: CSVEGHRNYGYTF.

This clone was seen a single time. The chain carries TRBV16 and TRBJ1-1; D uncertain. The CDR3 is 15 residues long. V lost 4 bases, J lost 1 base, and 13 bases lay in between. Germline-derived CDR1 and CDR2 are KGHSY and FQNENV. The CDR3 region has the DNA TGTGCCAGCAGCCCTCGGAGCCAGCCGAACACTGAAGCTTTCTTT. Translating it yields CASSPRSQPNTEAFF.

This clone was counted only a few times. J is TRBJ2-1 and V is TRBV2, with a possible D match to TRBD1 (6 bases). The length of the CDR3 is 12 residues. Between the trimmed V and J ends, which lost 6 bases and 6 bases, there was a span of 9 bases. CDR1 and CDR2 (germline): SNHLY, FYNNEI. The CDR3 DNA reads TGTGCCAGCAGGGGGGCGCCCAATGAGCAGTTCTTC. Translated, it gives CASRGAPNEQFF.

V usage is TRBV7-2 and J usage is TRBJ2-5; TRBD2 matches 10 bases. Germline CDR1 SGHTA, CDR2 FQGNSA. Trimming at V came to 3 bases and at J to 8 bases, leaving 9 bases not matched to a gene. The CDR3 sequence is 15 residues long. CDR3 residues: CASSFLLLAGVTQYF. CDR3 DNA sequence: TGTGCCAGCAGCTTTTTACTTCTAGCGGGAGTAACCCAGTACTTC.

The chain has TRBV6-5 and TRBJ1-2, with D possibly TRBD1 on 5 matching bases. The CDR3 covers 15 residues. Germline V gives CDR1 MNHEY, CDR2 SVGAGI. CDR3 sequence (DNA): TGTGCTACCGGACAAATATCGGGTGGGAACTATGGCTACACCTTC. The encoded protein is CATGQISGGNYGYTF.

The chain employs TRBV4-2 and TRBJ1-5, with 10 bases lining up with TRBD1. This CDR3 contains 17 residues. The V gene's germline CDR1 is LGHNA and CDR2 YNFKEQ. V lost 0 bases, J lost 2 bases, and 4 bases stayed unmatched. This chain's CDR3 is CASSQEGGQGGNQPQHF. DNA for the CDR3: TGTGCCAGCAGCCAAGAAGGTGGACAGGGGGGCAATCAGCCCCAGCATTTT.